This T cell receptor (beta chain) was found in a study of type 1 and type 2 diabetes patients. The PCR template was genomic DNA. A primer set of 30 forward and 13 reverse primers amplified the CDR3. TCRdb passed the multiplex PCR reads through MiXCR, listing each CDR3 protein once. The repertoire holds fewer than 350,000 distinct CDR3 sequences, with more than 45% as singletons. With regard to this clonotype: The junction differs from germline at one of its ends, possibly a read error.

CDR3 length equals 16 residues. From germline, CDR1 is SGHTA and CDR2 FQGNSA. The sequence was collected from a man younger than 30 with type 2 diabetes. The sequenced material came from peripheral blood mononuclear cells (PBMCs). The chain is built from TRBV7-2 and TRBJ2-2, with 9 bases aligning to TRBD1. CDR3 DNA sequence: TGTGCCAGCAGCTTCGGTTGGGACAGGGACACCGGGGAGCTGCTTTTT. The encoded protein is CASSFGWDRDTGELLF.